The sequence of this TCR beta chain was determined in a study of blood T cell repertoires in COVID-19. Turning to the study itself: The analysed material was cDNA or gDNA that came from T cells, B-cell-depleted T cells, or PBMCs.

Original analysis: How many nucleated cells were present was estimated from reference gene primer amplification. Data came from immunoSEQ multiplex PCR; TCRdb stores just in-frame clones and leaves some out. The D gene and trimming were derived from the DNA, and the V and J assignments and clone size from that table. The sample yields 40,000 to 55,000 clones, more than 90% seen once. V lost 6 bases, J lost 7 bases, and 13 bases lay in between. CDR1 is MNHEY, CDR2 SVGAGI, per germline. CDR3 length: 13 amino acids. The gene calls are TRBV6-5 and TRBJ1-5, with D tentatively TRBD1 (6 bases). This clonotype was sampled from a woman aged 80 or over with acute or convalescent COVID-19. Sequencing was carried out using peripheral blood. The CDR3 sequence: CASRQGSGQPQHF. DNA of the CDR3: TGTGCCAGCAGACAGGGATCAGGACAGCCCCAGCATTTT.